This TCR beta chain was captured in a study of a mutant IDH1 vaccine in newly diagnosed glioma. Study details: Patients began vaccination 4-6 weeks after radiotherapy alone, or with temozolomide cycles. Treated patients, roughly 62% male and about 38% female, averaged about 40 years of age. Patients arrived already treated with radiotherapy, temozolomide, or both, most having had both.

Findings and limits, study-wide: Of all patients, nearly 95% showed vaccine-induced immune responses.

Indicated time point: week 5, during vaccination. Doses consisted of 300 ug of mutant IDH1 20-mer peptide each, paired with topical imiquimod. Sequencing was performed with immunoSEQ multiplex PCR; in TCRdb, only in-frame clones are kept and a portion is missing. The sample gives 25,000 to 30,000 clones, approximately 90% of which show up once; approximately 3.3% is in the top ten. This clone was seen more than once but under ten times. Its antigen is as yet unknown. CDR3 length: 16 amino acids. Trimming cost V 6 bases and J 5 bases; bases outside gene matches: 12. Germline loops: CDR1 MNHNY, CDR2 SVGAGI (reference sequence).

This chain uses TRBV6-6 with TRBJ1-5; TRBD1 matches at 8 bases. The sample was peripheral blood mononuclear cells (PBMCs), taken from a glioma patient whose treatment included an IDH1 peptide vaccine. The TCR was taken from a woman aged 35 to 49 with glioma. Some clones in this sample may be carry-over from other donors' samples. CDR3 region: CASSPGQGTMYQPQHF. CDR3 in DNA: TGTGCCAGCAGCCCCGGACAGGGCACGATGTATCAGCCCCAGCATTTT.